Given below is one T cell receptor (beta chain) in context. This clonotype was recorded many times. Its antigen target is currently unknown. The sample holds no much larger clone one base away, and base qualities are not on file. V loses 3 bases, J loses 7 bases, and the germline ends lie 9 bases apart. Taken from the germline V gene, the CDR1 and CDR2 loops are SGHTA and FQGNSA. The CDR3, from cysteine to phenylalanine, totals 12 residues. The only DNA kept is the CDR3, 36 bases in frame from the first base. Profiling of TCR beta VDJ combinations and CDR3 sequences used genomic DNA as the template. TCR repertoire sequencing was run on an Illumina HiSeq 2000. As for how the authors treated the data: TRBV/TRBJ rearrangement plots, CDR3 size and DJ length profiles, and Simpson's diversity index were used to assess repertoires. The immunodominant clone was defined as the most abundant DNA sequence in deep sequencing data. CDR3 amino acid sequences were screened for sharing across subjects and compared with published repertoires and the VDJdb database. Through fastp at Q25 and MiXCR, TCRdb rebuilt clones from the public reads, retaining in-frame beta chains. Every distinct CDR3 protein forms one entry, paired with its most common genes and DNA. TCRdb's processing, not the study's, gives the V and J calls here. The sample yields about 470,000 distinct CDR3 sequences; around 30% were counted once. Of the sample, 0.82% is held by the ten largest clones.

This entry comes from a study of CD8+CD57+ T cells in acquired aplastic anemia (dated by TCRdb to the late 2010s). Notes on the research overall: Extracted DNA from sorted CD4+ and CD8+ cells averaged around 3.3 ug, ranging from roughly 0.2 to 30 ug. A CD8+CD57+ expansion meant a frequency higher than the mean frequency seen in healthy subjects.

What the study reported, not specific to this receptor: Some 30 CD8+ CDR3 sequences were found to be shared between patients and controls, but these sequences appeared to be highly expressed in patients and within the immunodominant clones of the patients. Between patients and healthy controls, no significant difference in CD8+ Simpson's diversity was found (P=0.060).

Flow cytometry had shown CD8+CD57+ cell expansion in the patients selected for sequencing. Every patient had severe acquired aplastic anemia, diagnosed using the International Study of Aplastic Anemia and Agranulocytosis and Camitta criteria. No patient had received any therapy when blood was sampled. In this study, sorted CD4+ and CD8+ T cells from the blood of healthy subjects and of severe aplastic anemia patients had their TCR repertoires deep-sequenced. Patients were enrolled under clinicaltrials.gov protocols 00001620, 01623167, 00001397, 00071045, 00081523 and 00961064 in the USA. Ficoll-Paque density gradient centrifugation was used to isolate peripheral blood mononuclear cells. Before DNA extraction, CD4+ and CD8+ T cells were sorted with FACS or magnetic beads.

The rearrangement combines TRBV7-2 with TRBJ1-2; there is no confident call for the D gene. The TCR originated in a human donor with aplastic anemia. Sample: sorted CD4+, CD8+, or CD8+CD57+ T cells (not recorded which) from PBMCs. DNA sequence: TGTGCCAGCAGCTTTTCCGGAGGTGGCTACACCTTC. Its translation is CASSFSGGGYTF.